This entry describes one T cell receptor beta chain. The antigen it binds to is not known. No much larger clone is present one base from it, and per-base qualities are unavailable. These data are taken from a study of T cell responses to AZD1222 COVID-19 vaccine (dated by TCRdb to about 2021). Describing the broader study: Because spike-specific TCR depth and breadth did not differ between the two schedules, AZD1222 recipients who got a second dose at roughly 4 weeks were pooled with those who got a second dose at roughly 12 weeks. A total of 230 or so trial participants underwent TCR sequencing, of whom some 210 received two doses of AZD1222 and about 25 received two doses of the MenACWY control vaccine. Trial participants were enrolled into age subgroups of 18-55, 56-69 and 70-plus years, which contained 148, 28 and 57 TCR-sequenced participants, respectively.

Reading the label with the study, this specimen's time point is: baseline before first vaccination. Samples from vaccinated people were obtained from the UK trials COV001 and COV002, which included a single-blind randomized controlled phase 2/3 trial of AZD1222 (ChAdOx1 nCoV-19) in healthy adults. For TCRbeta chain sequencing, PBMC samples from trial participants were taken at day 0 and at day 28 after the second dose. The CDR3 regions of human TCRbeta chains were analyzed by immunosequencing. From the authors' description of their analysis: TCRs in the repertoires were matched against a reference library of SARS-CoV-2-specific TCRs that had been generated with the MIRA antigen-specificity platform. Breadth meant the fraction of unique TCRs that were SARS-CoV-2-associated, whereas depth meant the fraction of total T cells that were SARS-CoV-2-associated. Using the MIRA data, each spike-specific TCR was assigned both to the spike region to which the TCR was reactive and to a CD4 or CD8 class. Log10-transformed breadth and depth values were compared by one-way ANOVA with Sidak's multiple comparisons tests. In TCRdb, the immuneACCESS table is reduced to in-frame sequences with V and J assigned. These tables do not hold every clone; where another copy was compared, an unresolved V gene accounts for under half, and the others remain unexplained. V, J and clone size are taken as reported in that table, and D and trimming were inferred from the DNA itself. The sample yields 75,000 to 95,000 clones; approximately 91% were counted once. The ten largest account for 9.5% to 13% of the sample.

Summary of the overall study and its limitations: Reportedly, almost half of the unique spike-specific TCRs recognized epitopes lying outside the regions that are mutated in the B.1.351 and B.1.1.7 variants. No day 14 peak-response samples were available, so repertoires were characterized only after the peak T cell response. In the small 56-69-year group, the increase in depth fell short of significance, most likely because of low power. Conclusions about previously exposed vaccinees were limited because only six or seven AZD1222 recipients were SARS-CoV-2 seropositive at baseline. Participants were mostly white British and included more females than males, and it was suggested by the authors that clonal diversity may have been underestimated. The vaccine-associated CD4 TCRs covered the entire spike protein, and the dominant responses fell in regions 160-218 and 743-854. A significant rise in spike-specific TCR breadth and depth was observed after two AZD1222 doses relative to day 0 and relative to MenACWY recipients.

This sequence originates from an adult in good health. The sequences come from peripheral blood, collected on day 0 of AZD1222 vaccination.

DNA sequence: TGTGCCAGCTCGGACTTCGGGACTGCAGATACGCAGTATTTT. Translated, it gives CASSDFGTADTQYF. The chain is encoded by TRBV18 joined to TRBJ2-3; the D gene is possibly TRBD2, with 6 bases matching. Relative to germline, V is 6 bases shorter and J is 4 bases shorter, with 14 bases between their ends. There are 14 amino acids in the CDR3, from cysteine to phenylalanine inclusive. Of the read, only the CDR3 DNA is kept; its 42 bases are in frame from base 1. The germline V gene specifies KGHSH as CDR1 and LQKENI as CDR2.